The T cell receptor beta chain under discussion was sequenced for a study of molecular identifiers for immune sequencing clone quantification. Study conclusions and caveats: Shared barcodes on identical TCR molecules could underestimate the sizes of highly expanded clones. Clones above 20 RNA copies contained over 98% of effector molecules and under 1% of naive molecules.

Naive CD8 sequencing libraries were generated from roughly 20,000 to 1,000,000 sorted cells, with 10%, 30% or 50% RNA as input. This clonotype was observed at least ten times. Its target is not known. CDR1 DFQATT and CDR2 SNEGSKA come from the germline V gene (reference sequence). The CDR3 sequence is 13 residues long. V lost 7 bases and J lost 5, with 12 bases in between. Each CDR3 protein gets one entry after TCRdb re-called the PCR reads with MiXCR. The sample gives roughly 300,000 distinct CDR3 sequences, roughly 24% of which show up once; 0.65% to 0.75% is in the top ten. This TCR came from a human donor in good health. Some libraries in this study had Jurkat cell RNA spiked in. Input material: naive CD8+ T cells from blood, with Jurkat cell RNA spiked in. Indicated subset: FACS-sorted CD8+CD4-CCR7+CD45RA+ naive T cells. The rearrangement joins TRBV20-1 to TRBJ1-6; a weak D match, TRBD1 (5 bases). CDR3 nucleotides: TGCAGTGTCGGGGGACCGAATAATTCACCCCTCCACTTT. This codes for CSVGGPNNSPLHF.